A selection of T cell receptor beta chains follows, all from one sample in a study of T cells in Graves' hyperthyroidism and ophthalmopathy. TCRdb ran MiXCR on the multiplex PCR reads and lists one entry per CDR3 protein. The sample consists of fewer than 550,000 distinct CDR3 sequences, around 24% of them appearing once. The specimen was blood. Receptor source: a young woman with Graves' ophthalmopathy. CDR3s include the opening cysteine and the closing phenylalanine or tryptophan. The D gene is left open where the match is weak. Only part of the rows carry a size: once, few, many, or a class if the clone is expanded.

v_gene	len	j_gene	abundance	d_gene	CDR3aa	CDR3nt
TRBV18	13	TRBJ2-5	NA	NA	CASSPRGSETQYF	TGTGCCAGCTCACCGCGGGGTTCGGAGACCCAGTACTTC
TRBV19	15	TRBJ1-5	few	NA	CASSTVGVGNQPQHF	TGTGCCAGTAGTACTGTGGGTGTCGGCAATCAGCCCCAGCATTTT
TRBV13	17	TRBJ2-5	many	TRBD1	CASTITVSDRGLETQYF	TGTGCCAGCACCATTACAGTGTCGGACAGGGGGCTCGAGACCCAGTACTTC
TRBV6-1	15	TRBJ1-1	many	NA	CASSLRTASGTEAFF	TGTGCCAGCAGCCTAAGGACAGCGAGTGGGACTGAAGCTTTCTTT
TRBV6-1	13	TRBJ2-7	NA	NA	CASSSLSTYEQYF	TGTGCCAGCAGCTCCCTCAGTACCTACGAGCAGTACTTC
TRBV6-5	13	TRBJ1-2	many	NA	CASTLRGGYGYTF	TGTGCCAGCACCCTCCGGGGGGGCTATGGCTACACCTTC
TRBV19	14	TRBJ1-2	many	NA	CASSTITANYGYTF	TGTGCCAGTAGTACCATTACGGCTAACTATGGCTACACCTTC
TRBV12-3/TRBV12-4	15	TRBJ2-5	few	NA	CASRHRDGIKETQYF	TGTGCCAGCAGGCACAGAGACGGGATTAAAGAGACCCAGTACTTC
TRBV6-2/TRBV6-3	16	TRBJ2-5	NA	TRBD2	CASSYRPSGGFETQYF	TGTGCCAGCAGTTATCGGCCTAGCGGGGGGTTTGAGACCCAGTACTTC
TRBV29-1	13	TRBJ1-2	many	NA	CSVEDLRGVGYTF	TGCAGCGTTGAAGACCTGCGCGGGGTTGGCTACACCTTC
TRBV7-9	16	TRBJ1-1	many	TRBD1	CASSLAYRGPNTEAFF	TGTGCCAGCAGCTTAGCTTACAGGGGGCCTAACACTGAAGCTTTCTTT
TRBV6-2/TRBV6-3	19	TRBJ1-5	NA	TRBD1	CASSPDGPGGEDGNQPQHF	TGTGCCAGCAGCCCTGATGGGCCAGGGGGCGAGGACGGCAATCAGCCCCAGCATTTT
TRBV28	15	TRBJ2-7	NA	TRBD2	CASTSRGEGRVEQYF	TGTGCCAGCACCTCACGGGGGGAGGGCCGGGTGGAGCAGTACTTC
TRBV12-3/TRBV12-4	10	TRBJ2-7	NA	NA	CALAQFEQYF	TGTGCCCTAGCCCAATTCGAGCAGTACTTC
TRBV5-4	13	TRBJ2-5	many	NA	CASSTGSTETQYF	TGTGCCAGCAGCACAGGGTCCACCGAGACCCAGTACTTC
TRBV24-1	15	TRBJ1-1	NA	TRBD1	CATSPGTGLNTEAFF	TGTGCCACCAGTCCCGGGACAGGTCTGAACACTGAAGCTTTCTTT